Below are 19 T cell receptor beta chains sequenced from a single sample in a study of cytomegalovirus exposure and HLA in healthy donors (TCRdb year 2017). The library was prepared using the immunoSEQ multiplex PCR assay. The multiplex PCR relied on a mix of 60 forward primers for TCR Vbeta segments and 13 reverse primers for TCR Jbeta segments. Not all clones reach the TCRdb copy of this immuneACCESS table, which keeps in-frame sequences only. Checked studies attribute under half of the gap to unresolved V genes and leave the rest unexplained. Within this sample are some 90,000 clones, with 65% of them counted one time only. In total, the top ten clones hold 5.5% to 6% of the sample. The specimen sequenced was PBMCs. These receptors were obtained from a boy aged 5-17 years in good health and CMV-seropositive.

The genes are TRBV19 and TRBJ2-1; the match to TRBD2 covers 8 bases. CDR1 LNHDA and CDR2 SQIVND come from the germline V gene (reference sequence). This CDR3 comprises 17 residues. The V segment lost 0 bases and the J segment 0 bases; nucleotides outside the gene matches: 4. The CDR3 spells CASSIDLAGNSYNEQFF. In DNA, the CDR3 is TGTGCCAGTAGTATAGACCTAGCGGGCAACTCCTACAATGAGCAGTTCTTC.

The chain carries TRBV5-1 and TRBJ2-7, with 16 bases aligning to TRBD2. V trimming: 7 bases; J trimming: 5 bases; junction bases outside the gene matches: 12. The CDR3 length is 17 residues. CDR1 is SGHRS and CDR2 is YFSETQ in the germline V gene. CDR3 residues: CASGIPGLAGGTHEQYF. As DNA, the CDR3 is TGCGCCAGCGGAATACCGGGACTAGCGGGAGGGACCCACGAGCAGTACTTC.

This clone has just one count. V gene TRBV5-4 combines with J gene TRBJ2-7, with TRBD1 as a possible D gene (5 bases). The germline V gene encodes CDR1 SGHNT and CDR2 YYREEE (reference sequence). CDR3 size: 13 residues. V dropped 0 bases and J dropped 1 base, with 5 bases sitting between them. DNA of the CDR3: TGTGCCAGCAGCTTGGACAGGTCCTACGAGCAGTACTTC. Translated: CASSLDRSYEQYF.

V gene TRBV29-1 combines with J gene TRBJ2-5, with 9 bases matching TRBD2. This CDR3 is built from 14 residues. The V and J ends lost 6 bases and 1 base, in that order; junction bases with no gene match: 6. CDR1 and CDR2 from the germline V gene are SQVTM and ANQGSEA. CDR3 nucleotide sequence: TGCAGCGTCCGTGGACTAGCGAGCCAAGAGACCCAGTACTTC. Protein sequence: CSVRGLASQETQYF.

The CDR3 protein is CASSLVAGLSSYEQYF. CDR3 DNA sequence: TGCGCCAGCAGCTTGGTCGCAGGGCTCAGCTCCTACGAGCAGTACTTC. This rearrangement joins TRBV5-1 to TRBJ2-7, with D perhaps TRBD1 (5 bases). V was trimmed by 0 bases and J by 0 bases, leaving 13 bases between them. Germline values: CDR1 SGHRS, CDR2 YFSETQ. The CDR3 totals 16 residues.

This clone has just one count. This chain's CDR3 is CASSLVLGAQRDYTF. The CDR3 DNA sequence: TGCGCCAGCAGCTTGGTGTTGGGGGCGCAACGGGACTACACCTTC. V and J are TRBV5-1 and TRBJ1-2; D is perhaps TRBD1 (6 bases). CDR1 is SGHRS and CDR2 is YFSETQ in the germline V gene. The CDR3 sequence is 15 residues long. V was clipped by 0 bases and J by 10 bases, with 19 bases between them.

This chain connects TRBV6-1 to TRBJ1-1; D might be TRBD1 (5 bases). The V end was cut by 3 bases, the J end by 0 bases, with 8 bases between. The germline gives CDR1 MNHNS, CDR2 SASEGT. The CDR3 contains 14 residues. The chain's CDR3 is CASSDGRVNTEAFF. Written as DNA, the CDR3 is TGTGCCAGCAGTGACGGCAGGGTGAACACTGAAGCTTTCTTT.

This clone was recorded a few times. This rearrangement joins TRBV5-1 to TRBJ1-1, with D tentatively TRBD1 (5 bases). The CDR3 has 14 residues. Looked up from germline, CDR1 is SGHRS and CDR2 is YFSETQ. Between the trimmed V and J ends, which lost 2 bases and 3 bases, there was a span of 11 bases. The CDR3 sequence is CASSLNGGYTEAFF. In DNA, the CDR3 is TGCGCCAGCAGCTTAAACGGGGGGTACACTGAAGCTTTCTTT.

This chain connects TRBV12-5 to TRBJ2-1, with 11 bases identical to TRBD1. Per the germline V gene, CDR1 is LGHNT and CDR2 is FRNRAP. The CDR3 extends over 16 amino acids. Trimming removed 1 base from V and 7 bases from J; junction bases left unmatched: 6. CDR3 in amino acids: CASGLAGTGGFNEQFF. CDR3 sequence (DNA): TGTGCTAGTGGTTTGGCCGGGACAGGGGGTTTTAATGAGCAGTTCTTC.

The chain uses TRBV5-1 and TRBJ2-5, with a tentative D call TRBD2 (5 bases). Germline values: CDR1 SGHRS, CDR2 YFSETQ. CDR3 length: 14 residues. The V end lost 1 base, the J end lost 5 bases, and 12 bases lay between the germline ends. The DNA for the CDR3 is TGCGCCAGCAGCTTGTCCGGGATTTACGAGACCCAGTACTTC. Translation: CASSLSGIYETQYF.

CDR3 sequence (DNA): TGTGCCAGCGGAACCGGTCGACAGGAGGCCTACGAGCAGTACTTC. Translating gives CASGTGRQEAYEQYF. This chain joins TRBV7-9 and TRBJ2-7; TRBD1 might be the D (6 bases). Germline V lookup: CDR1 SEHNR, CDR2 FQNEAQ (reference sequence). V lost 8 bases and J lost 2, with 19 bases in between. This CDR3 is 15 amino acids long.

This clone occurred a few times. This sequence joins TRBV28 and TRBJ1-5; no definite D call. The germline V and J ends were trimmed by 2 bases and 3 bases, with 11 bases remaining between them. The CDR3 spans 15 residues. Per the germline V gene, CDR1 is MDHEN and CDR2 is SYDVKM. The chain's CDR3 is CASSLAAVPNQPQHF. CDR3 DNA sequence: TGTGCCAGCAGTTTAGCGGCAGTCCCCAATCAGCCCCAGCATTTT.

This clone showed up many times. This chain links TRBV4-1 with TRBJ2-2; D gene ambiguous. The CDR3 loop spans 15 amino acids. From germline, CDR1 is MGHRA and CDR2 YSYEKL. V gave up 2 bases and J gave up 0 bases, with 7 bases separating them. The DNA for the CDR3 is TGCGCCAGCAGCCAAATAGATACGAACACCGGGGAGCTGTTTTTT. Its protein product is CASSQIDTNTGELFF.

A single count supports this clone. The CDR3 loop reads CASSPGWGGSKTGELFF. DNA for the CDR3: TGCGCCAGCAGCCCCGGGTGGGGCGGGAGTAAAACCGGGGAGCTGTTTTTT. The chain has TRBV10-2 and TRBJ2-2; TRBD2 aligns across 7 bases. Germline loops: CDR1 WSHSY, CDR2 SAAADI. The V gene end was trimmed by 6 bases and the J gene end by 5 bases; junction bases not matched to a gene: 15. The CDR3 sequence is 17 residues long.

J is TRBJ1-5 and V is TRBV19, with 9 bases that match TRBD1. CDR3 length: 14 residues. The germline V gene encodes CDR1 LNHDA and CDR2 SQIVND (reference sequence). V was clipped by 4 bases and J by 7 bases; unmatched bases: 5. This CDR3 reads CASSTRQGVQPQHF. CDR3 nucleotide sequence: TGTGCCAGTAGTACAAGACAGGGGGTGCAGCCCCAGCATTTT. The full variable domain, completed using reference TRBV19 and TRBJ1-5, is DGGITQSPKYLFRKEGQNVTLSCEQNLNHDAMYWYRQDPGQGLRLIYYSQIVNDFQKGDIAEGYSVSREKKESFPLTVTSAQKNPTAFYLCASSTRQGVQPQHFGDGTRLSIL.

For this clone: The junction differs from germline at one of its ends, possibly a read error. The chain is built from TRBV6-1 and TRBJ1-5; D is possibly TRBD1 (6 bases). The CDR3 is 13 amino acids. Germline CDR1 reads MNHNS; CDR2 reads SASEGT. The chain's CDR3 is CASIWDNNQPQNF. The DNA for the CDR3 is TGTGCCAGCATTTGGGACAACAATCAGCCCCAGAATTTT.

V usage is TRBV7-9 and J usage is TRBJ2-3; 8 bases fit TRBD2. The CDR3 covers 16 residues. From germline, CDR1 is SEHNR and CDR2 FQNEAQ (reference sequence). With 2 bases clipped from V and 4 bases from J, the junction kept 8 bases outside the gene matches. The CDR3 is CASSLLVGGLADTQYF. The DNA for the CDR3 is TGTGCCAGCAGCTTACTTGTAGGGGGACTAGCAGATACGCAGTATTTT.

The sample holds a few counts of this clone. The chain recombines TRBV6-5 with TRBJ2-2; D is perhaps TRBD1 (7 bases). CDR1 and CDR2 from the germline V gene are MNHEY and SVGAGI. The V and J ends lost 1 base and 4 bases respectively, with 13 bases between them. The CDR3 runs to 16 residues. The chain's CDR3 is CASSYWQGGRTGELFF. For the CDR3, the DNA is TGTGCCAGCAGTTACTGGCAGGGGGGCCGCACCGGGGAGCTGTTTTTT.

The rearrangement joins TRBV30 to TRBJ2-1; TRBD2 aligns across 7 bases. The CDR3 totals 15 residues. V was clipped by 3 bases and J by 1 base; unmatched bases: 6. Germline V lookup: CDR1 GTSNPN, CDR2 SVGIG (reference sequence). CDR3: CAWSPAGVSYNEQFF. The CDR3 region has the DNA TGTGCCTGGAGCCCGGCGGGAGTGTCCTACAATGAGCAGTTCTTC.